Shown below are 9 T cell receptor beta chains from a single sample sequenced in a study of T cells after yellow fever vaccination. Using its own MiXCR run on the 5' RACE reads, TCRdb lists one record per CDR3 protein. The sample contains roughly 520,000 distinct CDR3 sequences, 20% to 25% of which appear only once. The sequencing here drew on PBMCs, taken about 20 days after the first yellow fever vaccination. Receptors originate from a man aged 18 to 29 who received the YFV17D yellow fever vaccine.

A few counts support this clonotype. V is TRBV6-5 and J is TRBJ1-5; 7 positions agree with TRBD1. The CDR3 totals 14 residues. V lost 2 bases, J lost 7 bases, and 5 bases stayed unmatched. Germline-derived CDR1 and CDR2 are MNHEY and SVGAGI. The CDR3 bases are TGTGCCAGCAGTTACGTTCACAGGGGACAGCCCCAGCATTTT. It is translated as CASSYVHRGQPQHF.

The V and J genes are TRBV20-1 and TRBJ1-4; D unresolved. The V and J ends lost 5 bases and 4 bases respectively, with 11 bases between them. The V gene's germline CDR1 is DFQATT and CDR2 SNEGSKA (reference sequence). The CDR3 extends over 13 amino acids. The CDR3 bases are TGCAGTGCTCAGAAGCCATATAATGAAAAACTGTTTTTT. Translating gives CSAQKPYNEKLFF.

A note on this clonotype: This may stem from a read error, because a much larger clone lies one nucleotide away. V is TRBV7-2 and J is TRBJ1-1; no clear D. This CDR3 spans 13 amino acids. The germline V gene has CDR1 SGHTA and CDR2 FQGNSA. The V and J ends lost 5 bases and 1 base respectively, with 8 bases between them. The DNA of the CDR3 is TGTGCCAGCAGCACCCAGGAGAACACTGAAGCTTTCTTT. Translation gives CASSTQENTEAFF.

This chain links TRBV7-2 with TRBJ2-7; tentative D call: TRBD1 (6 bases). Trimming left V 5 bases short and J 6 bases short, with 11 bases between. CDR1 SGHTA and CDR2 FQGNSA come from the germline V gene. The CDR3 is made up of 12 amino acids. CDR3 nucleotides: TGTGCCAGCAGCGCCAGGGGTTTCGAGCAGTACTTC. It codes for CASSARGFEQYF.

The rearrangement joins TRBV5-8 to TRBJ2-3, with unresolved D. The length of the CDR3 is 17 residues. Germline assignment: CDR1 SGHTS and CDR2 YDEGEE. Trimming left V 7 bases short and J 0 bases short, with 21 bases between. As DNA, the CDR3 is TGTGCCAGCTGCGAGGACCGGGTTTTCGAGAGCACAGATACGCAGTATTTT. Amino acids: CASCEDRVFESTDTQYF.

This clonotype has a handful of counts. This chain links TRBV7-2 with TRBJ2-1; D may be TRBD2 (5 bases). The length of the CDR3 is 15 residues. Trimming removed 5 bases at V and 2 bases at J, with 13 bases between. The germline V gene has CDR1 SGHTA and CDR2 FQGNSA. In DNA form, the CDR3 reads TGTGCCAGCAGCGCCACTAGATCCCCCTACAATGAGCAGTTCTTC. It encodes CASSATRSPYNEQFF.

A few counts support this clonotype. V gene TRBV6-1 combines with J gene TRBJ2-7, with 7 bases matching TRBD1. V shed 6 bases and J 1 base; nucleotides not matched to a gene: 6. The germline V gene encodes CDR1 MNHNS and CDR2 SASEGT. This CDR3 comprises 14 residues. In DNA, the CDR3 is TGTGCCAGCAGGACAGGGTTTGGGTCCTACGAGCAGTACGTC. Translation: CASRTGFGSYEQYV.

The CDR3: CSARAPQGDLRAKNIQYF. In DNA form, the CDR3 reads TGCAGTGCTAGAGCCCCCCAGGGAGACCTGCGAGCCAAAAACATTCAGTACTTC. V and J are TRBV20-1 and TRBJ2-4; D may be TRBD1 or TRBD2 (5 bases each). Germline CDR1 reads DFQATT; CDR2 reads SNEGSKA (reference sequence). CDR3 length: 18 amino acids. V was pared by 1 base and J by 0 bases, with 19 bases between.

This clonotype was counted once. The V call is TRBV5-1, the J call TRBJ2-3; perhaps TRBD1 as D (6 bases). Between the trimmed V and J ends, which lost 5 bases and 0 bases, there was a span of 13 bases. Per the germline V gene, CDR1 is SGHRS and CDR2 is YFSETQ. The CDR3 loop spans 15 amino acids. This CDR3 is CASRGGPHSTDTQYF. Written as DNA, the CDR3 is TGCGCCAGCAGAGGGGGTCCGCATAGCACAGATACGCAGTATTTT.